One and the same sample provided the 23 T cell receptor beta chains below, sequenced in a study of blood T cell repertoires in COVID-19. Assay: immunoSEQ multiplex PCR; the TCRdb copy retains only in-frame clones and omits some. Of some 170,000 clones detected, 75% to 80% appear once; the ten largest clones hold less than 30%. The sample taken for sequencing was peripheral blood. These receptors were collected from a woman between 65 and 79 years old with acute or convalescent COVID-19.

The J gene is TRBJ2-4, the V gene TRBV18; 7 bases match TRBD1. CDR3 length: 17 amino acids. The V and J ends lost 2 bases and 2 bases, in that order; junction bases with no gene match: 9. CDR1 KGHSH and CDR2 LQKENI come from the germline V gene. The CDR3 region has the DNA TGTGCCAGCTCACCAACGACAGGGCTGATCCCCAAAAACATTCAGTACTTC. Translation: CASSPTTGLIPKNIQYF. The whole variable domain, remainder taken from reference TRBV18 and TRBJ2-4, is NAGVMQNPRHLVRRRGQEARLRCSPMKGHSHVYWYRQLPEEGLKFMVYLQKENIIDESGMPKERFSAEFPKEGPSILRIQQVVRGDSAAYFCASSPTTGLIPKNIQYFGAGTRLSVL.

The chain employs TRBV10-2 and TRBJ2-3; 13 nucleotides line up with TRBD2. V dropped 3 bases and J dropped 5; count of bases not matched to a gene: 5. The CDR3 has 16 residues. The germline V gene encodes CDR1 WSHSY and CDR2 SAAADI. The CDR3 DNA reads as TGCGCCAGCAGTGAAACTAGCGGGAGGGCGGTAGATACGCAGTATTTT. Protein: CASSETSGRAVDTQYF.

J is TRBJ1-2 and V is TRBV24-1; a weak D match, TRBD1 (5 bases). The germline V gene has CDR1 KGHDR and CDR2 SFDVKD. V shed 2 bases and J shed 8 bases, with 14 bases lying between them. The CDR3 loop spans 14 amino acids. CDR3 loop: CATSDWGGISGYTF. As DNA, the CDR3 is TGTGCCACCAGTGATTGGGGGGGGATTAGCGGCTACACCTTC.

This chain joins TRBV6-5 and TRBJ1-1; no definite D call. The CDR3 is 14 residues long. V gave up 3 bases and J gave up 0 bases, with 8 bases separating them. Germline V gives CDR1 MNHEY, CDR2 SVGAGI. The CDR3 coding sequence is TGTGCCAGCAGTTATTCCGCAGTGAACACTGAAGCTTTCTTT. Its protein product is CASSYSAVNTEAFF.

V gene TRBV24-1 combines with J gene TRBJ1-2; maybe TRBD1 (6 bases). The V end lost 7 bases, the J end lost 6 bases, and 14 bases lay between the germline ends. Germline loops: CDR1 KGHDR, CDR2 SFDVKD. The CDR3 totals 13 residues. The CDR3 region is CATRGGDNNGYTF. The CDR3 DNA is TGTGCCACCAGGGGGGGGGACAATAATGGCTACACCTTC.

The rearrangement uses TRBV15 and TRBJ2-3; 7 bases fit TRBD1. Germline V lookup: CDR1 LNHNV, CDR2 YYDKDF (reference sequence). The J segment lost 1 base and the V segment lost 0 bases, leaving 4 bases of the junction unmatched. The CDR3 runs to 16 residues. CDR3 sequence reads: CATSRDRQGGTDTQYF. The CDR3 DNA reads as TGTGCCACCAGCAGAGACAGACAGGGAGGCACAGATACGCAGTATTTT. The complete variable domain, with remaining parts taken from reference TRBV15 and TRBJ2-3, reads DAMVIQNPRYQVTQFGKPVTLSCSQTLNHNVMYWYQQKSSQAPKLLFHYYDKDFNNEADTPDNFQSRRPNTSFCFLDIRSPGLGDTAMYLCATSRDRQGGTDTQYFGPGTRLTVL.

This clone appeared a single time. This chain links TRBV24-1 with TRBJ2-1; possibly TRBD2 for D (5 bases). The CDR3 runs 13 residues. CDR1 is KGHDR, CDR2 SFDVKD, per germline. Trimming pared 5 bases from V and 10 bases from J, leaving 14 bases between. The CDR3 is CATSGSLPGEQFF. CDR3 nucleotide sequence: TGTGCCACCAGTGGATCGCTTCCGGGGGAGCAGTTCTTC.

V is TRBV9 and J is TRBJ1-4; the D gene is possibly TRBD1 (5 bases). Trimming left V 4 bases short and J 3 bases short, with 16 bases between. The CDR3 covers 16 residues. Germline V CDR1 and CDR2: SGDLS, YYNGEE. Written as DNA, the CDR3 is TGTGCCAGCAGCAATGGCGGACGGGGGGCTAATGAAAAACTGTTTTTT. Its protein product is CASSNGGRGANEKLFF.

The CDR3 DNA follows: TGCGCCAGCAGTGTAAGCCAAGGGGGAAACAATGAGCAGTTCTTC. This codes for CASSVSQGGNNEQFF. V gene TRBV10-1 combines with J gene TRBJ2-1; D is possibly TRBD1 (6 bases). The germline gives CDR1 WNHNN, CDR2 SYGVQD (reference sequence). The CDR3 sequence is 15 residues long. Trimming removed 4 bases at V and 5 bases at J, with 15 bases between.

This chain links TRBV21-1 with TRBJ2-7; the listed D gene, TRBD2, was not tested against the DNA. TRBV21-1 is assigned pseudogene status. This CDR3 region has 16 residues. In nucleotides, the CDR3 is TGTGCCAGCAGCAAAACACTAGCGGAGAACTACGGGGAGCAGTACTTC. Its translation is CASSKTLAENYGEQYF.

The CDR3 bases are TGTGCCAGCAGCTTGGTGTCAATTAGCCGTAGGAATGAGCAGTTCTTC. It yields the protein CASSLVSISRRNEQFF. This rearrangement joins TRBV7-2 to TRBJ2-1; D is uncertain. The CDR3 is made up of 16 amino acids. The germline gives CDR1 SGHTA, CDR2 FQGNSA. V lost 3 bases to trimming and J lost 7 bases, with 19 bases between them.

The chain has TRBV6-6 and TRBJ1-3; D is possibly TRBD1 (6 bases). The V end was cut by 0 bases, the J end by 0 bases, with 9 bases between. The length of the CDR3 is 16 residues. Germline V CDR1 and CDR2: MNHNY, SVGAGI (reference sequence). CDR3 sequence reads: CASSYSPGVSGNTIYF. The CDR3 DNA follows: TGTGCCAGCAGTTACTCACCAGGGGTCTCTGGAAACACCATATATTTT.

This clone was recorded many times. The chain joins TRBV28 to TRBJ1-5, with D hard to call. V lost 7 bases, J lost 4 bases, and 8 bases lay in between. Looked up from germline, CDR1 is MDHEN and CDR2 is SYDVKM. The CDR3 loop spans 12 amino acids. For the CDR3, the DNA is TGTGCCAGCACCGGGAGGAATCAGCCCCAGCATTTT. Translated, it gives CASTGRNQPQHF.

V gene TRBV5-1 combines with J gene TRBJ2-1; TRBD1 matches 9 bases. Germline V gene lookup returns CDR1 SGHRS and CDR2 YFSETQ. V shed 5 bases and J 3 bases; nucleotides not matched to a gene: 6. The CDR3 is 15 amino acids. In DNA, the CDR3 is TGCGCCAGCAGTCCCACGACAGGGGGCTACAATGAGCAGTTCTTC. Residues: CASSPTTGGYNEQFF.

This sequence joins TRBV11-2 and TRBJ2-5; D is perhaps TRBD1 (6 bases). The CDR3 length is 15 residues. V was shortened by 5 bases and J by 4 bases, with 17 bases between the two germline ends. CDR1 is SGHAT, CDR2 FQNNGV, per germline. CDR3 nucleotide sequence: TGTGCCAGCAGCCTCCGGATGTCAGGGGTAGAGACCCAGTACTTC. Translation gives CASSLRMSGVETQYF.

V usage is TRBV19 and J usage is TRBJ2-3, with D perhaps TRBD2 (6 bases). Looked up from germline, CDR1 is LNHDA and CDR2 is SQIVND (reference sequence). The CDR3 sequence is 14 residues long. Trimming shortened V by 10 bases and J by 2 bases, and 16 bases separated the two germline ends. This CDR3 reads CATRGGIYTDTQYF. CDR3 DNA: TGTGCCACCCGAGGCGGGATTTACACAGATACGCAGTATTTT.

This clone came up a few times. CDR3 in DNA: TGTGCCATCAGGGGACAGGGGAGGGACACTGAAGCTTTCTTT. Protein sequence: CAIRGQGRDTEAFF. The V gene is TRBV10-3, the J gene TRBJ1-1, with TRBD1 matching over 10 bases. Germline values: CDR1 ENHRY, CDR2 SYGVKD. Trimming cost V 6 bases and J 3 bases; bases outside gene matches: 4. CDR3 length equals 14 residues.

The CDR3 coding sequence is TGTGCCAGCAGCCAAGCGGGGAATCAGCCCCAGCATTTT. Protein product: CASSQAGNQPQHF. This chain joins TRBV3-1 (or the pseudogene TRBV3-2) and TRBJ1-5; D gene unclear. Germline CDR1 reads LGHDT; CDR2 reads YNNKEL (reference sequence). This CDR3 is built from 13 residues. V dropped 1 base and J dropped 4 bases, with 5 bases sitting between them.

J is TRBJ2-7 and V is TRBV5-1, with 8 bases identical to TRBD1. The CDR3 totals 16 residues. Trimming cost V 4 bases and J 3 bases; bases outside gene matches: 12. Germline lookup yields CDR1 SGHRS and CDR2 YFSETQ. The CDR3 sequence is CASSTGTGGSYYEQYF. In DNA, the CDR3 is TGCGCCAGCAGCACAGGAACAGGGGGTTCATACTACGAGCAGTACTTC.

The chain employs TRBV19 and TRBJ2-1; D possibly corresponds to TRBD2 (6 bases). V was cut by 6 bases and J by 9 bases, with 18 bases left in between. There are 14 residues in the CDR3. The germline V gene encodes CDR1 LNHDA and CDR2 SQIVND (reference sequence). CDR3 coding DNA: TGTGCCAGTAGAGATAGCGGAAAAAGGGGTGAGCAGTTCTTC. Protein: CASRDSGKRGEQFF.

V and J are TRBV5-1 and TRBJ2-1; D is perhaps TRBD2 (6 bases). The CDR3 consists of 14 residues. Trimming stripped 6 bases from V and 4 bases from J, with 14 bases between. Germline loops: CDR1 SGHRS, CDR2 YFSETQ. This CDR3 is CASKLAENYNEQFF. The CDR3 nucleotides are TGCGCCAGCAAATTAGCGGAGAATTACAATGAGCAGTTCTTC.

The gene calls are TRBV19 and TRBJ2-1; D might be TRBD1 (5 bases). The germline gives CDR1 LNHDA, CDR2 SQIVND (reference sequence). V shed 1 base and J shed 9 bases, with 10 bases lying between them. This CDR3 contains 13 residues. CDR3: CASSIVRGPEQFF. CDR3 bases: TGTGCCAGTAGTATAGTAAGGGGTCCTGAGCAGTTCTTC.

This clone occurred a few times. V and J are TRBV9 and TRBJ1-6; D is ambiguous. Germline V CDR1 and CDR2: SGDLS, YYNGEE. The CDR3 spans 18 residues. Trimming pared 4 bases from V and 7 bases from J, leaving 24 bases between. CDR3 DNA sequence: TGTGCCAGCAGCCCCCCAGTCGAAAGACGGAGAATCAATTCACCCCTCCACTTT. It is translated as CASSPPVERRRINSPLHF.